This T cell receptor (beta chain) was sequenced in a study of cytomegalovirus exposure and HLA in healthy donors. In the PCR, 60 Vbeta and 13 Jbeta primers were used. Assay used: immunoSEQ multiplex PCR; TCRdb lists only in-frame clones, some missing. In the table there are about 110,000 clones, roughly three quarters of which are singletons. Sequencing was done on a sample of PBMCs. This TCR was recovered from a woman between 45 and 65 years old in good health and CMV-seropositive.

The CDR3 loop is CASSSRLAGYEQYF. In DNA form, the CDR3 reads TGTGCCAGCAGCTCACGACTAGCGGGTTACGAGCAGTACTTC. This chain links TRBV7-8 with TRBJ2-7; 10 nucleotides match TRBD2. This CDR3 comprises 14 residues. The V and J ends lost 4 bases and 4 bases, in that order; junction bases with no gene match: 4. In germline, CDR1 is SGHVS, CDR2 FQNEAQ.